This TCR beta chain was recovered during a study of response to subunit inactivated influenza vaccine. General study findings and limits: The authors suggested that every seasonal influenza vaccination recruits few new T cells.

This clonotype showed up just a few times. Its matching antigen is unknown. There are 14 residues in the CDR3. CDR1 and CDR2 (germline): SGHRS, YFSETQ. Germline trimming cut 3 bases from V and 3 bases from J; bases unmatched to any gene: 4. In TCRdb, the RT-PCR reads were re-called with MiXCR into one record per CDR3 protein. The table lists 160,000 or so distinct CDR3 sequences, 11% of them singletons. The starting material was non-naive T cells sorted from PBMCs, obtained 35 to 45 days after vaccination. The receptor was isolated from a man aged 50-60 years who received an inactivated influenza vaccine. The chain uses TRBV5-1 and TRBJ2-7; TRBD1 matches 9 bases. Here the CDR3 reads CASSYGTGHYEQYF. CDR3 sequence (DNA): TGCGCCAGCAGCTACGGGACAGGGCACTACGAGCAGTACTTC.